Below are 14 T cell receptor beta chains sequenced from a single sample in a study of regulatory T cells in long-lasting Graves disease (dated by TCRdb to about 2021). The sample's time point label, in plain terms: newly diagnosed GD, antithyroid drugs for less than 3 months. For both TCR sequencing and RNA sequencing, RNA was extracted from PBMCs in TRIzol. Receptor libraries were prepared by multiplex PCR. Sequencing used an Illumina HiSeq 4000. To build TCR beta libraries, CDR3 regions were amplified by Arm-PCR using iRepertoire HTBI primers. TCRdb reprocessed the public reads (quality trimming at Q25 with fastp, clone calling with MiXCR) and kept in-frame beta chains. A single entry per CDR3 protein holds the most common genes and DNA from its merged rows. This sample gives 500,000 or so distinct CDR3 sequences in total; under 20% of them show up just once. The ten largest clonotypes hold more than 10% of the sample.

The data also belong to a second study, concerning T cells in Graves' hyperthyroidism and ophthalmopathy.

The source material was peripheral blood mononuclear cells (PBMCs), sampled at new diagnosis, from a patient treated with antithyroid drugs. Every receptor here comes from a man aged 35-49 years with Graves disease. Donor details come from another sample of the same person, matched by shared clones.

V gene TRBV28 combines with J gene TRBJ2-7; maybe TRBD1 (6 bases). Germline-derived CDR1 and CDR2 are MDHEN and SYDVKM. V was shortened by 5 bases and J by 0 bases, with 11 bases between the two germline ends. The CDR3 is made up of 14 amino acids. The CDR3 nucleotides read TGTGCCAGCAGTCCTACAGGGTTCTCCTACGAGCAGTACTTC. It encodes CASSPTGFSYEQYF.

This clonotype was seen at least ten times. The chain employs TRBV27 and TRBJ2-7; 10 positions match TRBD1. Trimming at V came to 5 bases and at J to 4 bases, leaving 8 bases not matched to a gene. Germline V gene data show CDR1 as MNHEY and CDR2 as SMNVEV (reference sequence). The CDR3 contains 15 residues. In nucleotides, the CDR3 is TGTGCCAGCAGTGCCACCGGGACAGGGGTTTACGAGCAGTACTTC. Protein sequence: CASSATGTGVYEQYF.

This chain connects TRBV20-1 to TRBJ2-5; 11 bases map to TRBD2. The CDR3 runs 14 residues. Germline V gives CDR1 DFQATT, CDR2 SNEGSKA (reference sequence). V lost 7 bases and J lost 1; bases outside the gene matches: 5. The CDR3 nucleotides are TGCAGTGGTATACTAGCGGGAGCCCAAGAGACCCAGTACTTC. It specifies CSGILAGAQETQYF.

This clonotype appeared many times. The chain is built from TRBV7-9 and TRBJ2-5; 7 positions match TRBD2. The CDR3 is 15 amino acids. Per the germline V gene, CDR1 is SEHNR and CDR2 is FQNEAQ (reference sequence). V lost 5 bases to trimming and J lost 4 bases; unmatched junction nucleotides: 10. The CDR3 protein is CASSVGASGRETQYF. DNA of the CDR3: TGTGCCAGCAGCGTCGGGGCTAGCGGAAGAGAGACCCAGTACTTC.

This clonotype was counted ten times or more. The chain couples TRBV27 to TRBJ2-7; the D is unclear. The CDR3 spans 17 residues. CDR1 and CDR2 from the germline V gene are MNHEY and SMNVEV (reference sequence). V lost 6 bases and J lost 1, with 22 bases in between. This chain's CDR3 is CASRSRVGLEASYEQYF. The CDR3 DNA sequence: TGTGCCAGCAGATCCCGGGTTGGGTTAGAGGCGTCCTACGAGCAGTACTTC.

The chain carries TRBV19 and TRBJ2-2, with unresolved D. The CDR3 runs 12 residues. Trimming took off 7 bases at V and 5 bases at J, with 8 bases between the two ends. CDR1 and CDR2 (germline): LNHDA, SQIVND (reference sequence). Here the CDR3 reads CASKARTGELFF. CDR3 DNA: TGTGCCAGTAAAGCCCGGACCGGGGAGCTGTTTTTT.

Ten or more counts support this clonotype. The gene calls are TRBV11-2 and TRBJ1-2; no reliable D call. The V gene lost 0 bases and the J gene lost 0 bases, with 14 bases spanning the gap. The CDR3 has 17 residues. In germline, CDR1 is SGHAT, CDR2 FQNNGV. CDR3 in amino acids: CASSLDPLEGSNYGYTF. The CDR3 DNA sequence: TGTGCCAGCAGCTTAGATCCGTTGGAGGGCTCTAACTATGGCTACACCTTC.

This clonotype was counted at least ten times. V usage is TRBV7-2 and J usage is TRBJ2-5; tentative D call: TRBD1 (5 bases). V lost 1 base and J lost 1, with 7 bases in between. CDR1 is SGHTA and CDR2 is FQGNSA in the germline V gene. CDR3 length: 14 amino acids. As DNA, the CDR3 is TGTGCCAGCAGCTTAGGGACATTCCAAGAGACCCAGTACTTC. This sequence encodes CASSLGTFQETQYF. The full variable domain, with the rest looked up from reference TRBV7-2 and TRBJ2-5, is GAGVSQSPSNKVTEKGKDVELRCDPISGHTALYWYRQSLGQGLEFLIYFQGNSAPDKSGLPSDRFSAERTGGSVSTLTIQRTQQEDSAVYLCASSLGTFQETQYFGPGTRLLVL.

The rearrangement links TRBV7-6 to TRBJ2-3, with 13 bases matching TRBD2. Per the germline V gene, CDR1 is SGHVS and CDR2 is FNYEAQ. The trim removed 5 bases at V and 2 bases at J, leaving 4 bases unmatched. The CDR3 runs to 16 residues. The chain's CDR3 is CASSLTSGRNTDTQYF. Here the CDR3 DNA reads TGTGCCAGCAGCCTGACTAGCGGGAGGAACACAGATACGCAGTATTTT. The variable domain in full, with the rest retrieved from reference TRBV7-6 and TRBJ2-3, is GAGVSQSPRYKVTKRGQDVALRCDPISGHVSLYWYRQALGQGPEFLTYFNYEAQQDKSGLPNDRFSAERPEGSISTLTIQRTEQRDSAMYRCASSLTSGRNTDTQYFGPGTRLTVL.

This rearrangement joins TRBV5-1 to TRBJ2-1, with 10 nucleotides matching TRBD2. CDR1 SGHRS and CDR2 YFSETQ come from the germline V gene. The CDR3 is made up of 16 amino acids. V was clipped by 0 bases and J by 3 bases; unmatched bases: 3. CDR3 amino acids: CASSLASGRGYNEQFF. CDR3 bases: TGCGCCAGCAGCTTGGCTAGCGGGAGAGGCTACAATGAGCAGTTCTTC.

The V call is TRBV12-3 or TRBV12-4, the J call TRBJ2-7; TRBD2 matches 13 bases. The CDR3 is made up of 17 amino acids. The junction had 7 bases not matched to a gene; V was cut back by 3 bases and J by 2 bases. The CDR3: CASSFSWTSGRAYEQYF. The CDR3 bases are TGTGCCAGCAGTTTCTCCTGGACTAGCGGGAGAGCCTACGAGCAGTACTTC.

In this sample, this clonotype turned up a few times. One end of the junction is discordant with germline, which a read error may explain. The CDR3 nucleotides are TGTGCCAGCAGTTTATTGCGGGGAAGACAAGAGACCCAGTGCTTC. Its translation: CASSLLRGRQETQCF. The rearrangement links TRBV28 to TRBJ2-5; possibly TRBD2 for D (6 bases). The CDR3 is 15 residues long. From germline, CDR1 is MDHEN and CDR2 SYDVKM.

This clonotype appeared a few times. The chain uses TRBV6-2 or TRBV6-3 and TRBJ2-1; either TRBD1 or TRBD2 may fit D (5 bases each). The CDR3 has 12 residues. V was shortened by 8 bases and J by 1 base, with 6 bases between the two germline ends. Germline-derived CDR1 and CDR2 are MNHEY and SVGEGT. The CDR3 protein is CASEGSYNEQFF. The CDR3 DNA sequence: TGTGCCAGCGAGGGGTCCTACAATGAGCAGTTCTTC.

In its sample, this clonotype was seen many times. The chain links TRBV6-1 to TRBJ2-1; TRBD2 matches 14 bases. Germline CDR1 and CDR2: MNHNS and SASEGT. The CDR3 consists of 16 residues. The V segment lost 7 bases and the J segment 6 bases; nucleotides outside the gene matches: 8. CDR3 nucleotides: TGTGCCAGCAAAGAGACTAGCGGGAGGGAAAGCAATGAGCAGTTCTTC. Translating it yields CASKETSGRESNEQFF.